One sample yielded the 28 T cell receptor beta chains listed below, sequenced in a study of early T cells in non-severe SARS-CoV-2 infection. TCRdb ran MiXCR on the 5' RACE reads and lists one entry per CDR3 protein. The sample records approximately 74,000 distinct CDR3 sequences, around 15% being singletons. The sample consisted of whole blood. The receptors originated from an adult who was a healthcare worker with PCR-confirmed SARS-CoV-2 infection or an uninfected control (not recorded which).

This clonotype was seen more than once but under ten times. J is TRBJ2-1 and V is TRBV20-1, with D possibly TRBD2 on 5 matching bases. The CDR3 is 14 amino acids. Germline V gene sequence: CDR1 DFQATT, CDR2 SNEGSKA (reference sequence). V lost 6 bases to trimming and J lost 0 bases, with 12 bases between them. CDR3: CSATPLDSYNEQFF. CDR3 nucleotides: TGCAGTGCCACCCCACTAGACTCCTACAATGAGCAGTTCTTC.

This chain joins TRBV11-2 and TRBJ2-1; 7 bases line up with TRBD1. V gave up 10 bases and J gave up 11 bases; unmatched junction bases: 20. From germline, CDR1 is SGHAT and CDR2 FQNNGV. CDR3 size: 15 residues. CDR3 region: CATKARQGRMVQQFF. CDR3 bases: TGTGCCACCAAGGCCCGACAGGGAAGGATGGTACAGCAGTTCTTC. The whole variable domain, filled in from reference TRBV11-2 and TRBJ2-1, reads EAGVAQSPRYKIIEKRQSVAFWCNPISGHATLYWYQQILGQGPKLLIQFQNNGVVDDSQLPKDRFSAERLKGVDSTLKIQPAKLEDSAVYLCATKARQGRMVQQFFGPGTRLTVL.

This clonotype has at least ten counts. This chain uses TRBV7-9 with TRBJ2-7; unclear D gene. In germline, CDR1 is SEHNR, CDR2 FQNEAQ (reference sequence). The CDR3 spans 12 residues. The V end was cut by 2 bases, the J end by 0 bases, with 2 bases between. The CDR3: CASSLSSYEQYF. The CDR3 nucleotides are TGTGCCAGCAGCTTAAGCTCCTACGAGCAGTACTTC.

DNA of the CDR3: TGCAGCGTTGAGATAGGGGCTGATAAGCAGTACTTC. This translates into CSVEIGADKQYF. This chain uses TRBV29-1 with TRBJ2-7, with D possibly TRBD1 on 5 matching bases. Germline-derived CDR1 and CDR2 are SQVTM and ANQGSEA. V lost 3 bases, J lost 8 bases, and 14 bases lay in between. The CDR3 has 12 amino acids.

This clonotype was detected ten times or more. The chain employs TRBV6-2 or TRBV6-3 and TRBJ1-4; D remains unclear. V was trimmed by 5 bases and J by 5 bases, leaving 15 bases between them. CDR1 MNHEY and CDR2 SVGEGT come from the germline V gene. The CDR3 contains 15 residues. CDR3: CASSLQSSVNEKLFF. The CDR3 bases are TGTGCCAGCAGTCTACAGAGCTCTGTAAATGAAAAACTGTTTTTT.

The chain combines TRBV12-3 or TRBV12-4 with TRBJ2-7; no clear D gene. V lost 6 bases, J lost 3 bases, and 15 bases lay in between. The CDR3 covers 14 residues. For the CDR3, the DNA is TGTGCCAGCAGCACGACCCTGTACTTCTACGAGCAGTACTTC. Translated: CASSTTLYFYEQYF.

Many counts were recorded for this clonotype. J is TRBJ1-4 and V is TRBV7-9, with unresolved D. Per germline, CDR1 SEHNR and CDR2 FQNEAQ (reference sequence). V lost 5 bases, J lost 7 bases, and 20 bases lay in between. This CDR3 is built from 16 residues. DNA of the CDR3: TGTGCCAGCAGCCCCCCAGTTGACTATGGAAGTGAAAAACTGTTTTTT. Its protein is CASSPPVDYGSEKLFF.

This clonotype was counted ten times or more. The chain has TRBV11-1 and TRBJ2-3; D not resolved. There are 12 residues in the CDR3. V shed 1 base and J shed 8 bases, with 7 bases lying between them. The V gene's germline CDR1 is SGHAT and CDR2 FQDESV (reference sequence). This chain's CDR3 is CASSLVSTTQYF. The CDR3 DNA follows: TGTGCCAGCAGCTTAGTATCGACTACGCAGTATTTT. Looking up the rest from reference TRBV11-1 and TRBJ2-3 gives the full variable domain: EAEVAQSPRYKITEKSQAVAFWCDPISGHATLYWYRQILGQGPELLVQFQDESVVDDSQLPKDRFSAERLKGVDSTLKIQPAELGDSAMYLCASSLVSTTQYFGPGTRLTVL.

This clonotype was detected a few times. The rearrangement uses TRBV19 and TRBJ2-7; D is tentatively TRBD1 or TRBD2 (5 bases each). The CDR3 loop spans 16 amino acids. Germline values: CDR1 LNHDA, CDR2 SQIVND (reference sequence). Between the trimmed V and J ends, which lost 7 bases and 3 bases, there was a span of 22 bases. The CDR3, as DNA: TGTGCCAGTACCCCCCAAGGGCCTGGGGACGTCTACGAGCAGTACTTC. This gives the protein CASTPQGPGDVYEQYF.

There are a few counts of this clonotype. J is TRBJ1-1 and V is TRBV7-9; D is ambiguous. The CDR3 totals 14 residues. The V end lost 5 bases, the J end lost 6 bases, and 16 bases lay between the germline ends. Germline CDR1 is SEHNR and CDR2 is FQNEAQ (reference sequence). The CDR3 spells CASSLSTLGAEAFF. The CDR3 DNA reads as TGTGCCAGCAGCCTTTCAACCTTAGGCGCTGAAGCTTTCTTT.

The rearrangement links TRBV7-2 to TRBJ2-7; D is tentatively TRBD1 or TRBD2 (6 bases each). V lost 5 bases and J 0 bases, leaving 14 bases between the germline ends. The CDR3 extends over 15 amino acids. The germline V gene encodes CDR1 SGHTA and CDR2 FQGNSA. The CDR3 loop reads CASSRGQWSSYEQYF. The CDR3 nucleotides read TGTGCCAGCAGCCGGGGGCAGTGGAGCTCCTACGAGCAGTACTTC. Filled out from reference TRBV7-2 and TRBJ2-7, the complete variable domain reads GAGVSQSPSNKVTEKGKDVELRCDPISGHTALYWYRQSLGQGLEFLIYFQGNSAPDKSGLPSDRFSAERTGGSVSTLTIQRTQQEDSAVYLCASSRGQWSSYEQYFGPGTRLTVT.

This clonotype was picked up a small number of times. DNA for the CDR3: TGCAGTGCGAGGGTGGGCGGGGGGCGAGATGAGCAGTTCTTC. Its protein is CSARVGGGRDEQFF. V gene TRBV20-1 combines with J gene TRBJ2-1, with TRBD2 identical over 8 bases. Germline V CDR1 and CDR2: DFQATT, SNEGSKA (reference sequence). This CDR3 comprises 14 residues. The V gene end was trimmed by 6 bases and the J gene end by 8 bases; junction bases not matched to a gene: 12.

This chain joins TRBV7-2 and TRBJ2-5; 8 nucleotides align to TRBD1. The CDR3 runs to 15 residues. With 5 bases clipped from V and 5 bases from J, the junction kept 10 bases outside the gene matches. Germline CDR1 reads SGHTA; CDR2 reads FQGNSA. The CDR3 loop reads CASSPDRGRVETQYF. The DNA of the CDR3 is TGTGCCAGCAGCCCAGACAGGGGTCGGGTGGAGACCCAGTACTTC.

In its sample, this clonotype was seen a few times. The gene calls are TRBV7-3 and TRBJ2-1; 7 nucleotides line up with TRBD2. This CDR3 comprises 14 residues. V was clipped by 5 bases and J by 7 bases; unmatched bases: 8. Germline V lookup: CDR1 SGHTA, CDR2 FQGTGA. The CDR3 coding sequence is TGTGCCAGCAGCCCGGGGGGACGGCCTAATGAGCAGTTCTTC. It codes for CASSPGGRPNEQFF.

This clonotype was seen ten or more times. Here the CDR3 reads CASSQVPGGGRDTQYF. The CDR3 bases are TGTGCCAGCAGCCAAGTGCCGGGGGGAGGTAGAGATACGCAGTATTTT. The chain is built from TRBV3-1 and TRBJ2-3; 7 bases fit TRBD2. Germline V gene data show CDR1 as LGHDT and CDR2 as YNNKEL (reference sequence). The CDR3 contains 16 residues. V dropped 1 base and J dropped 5; count of bases not matched to a gene: 9.

This clonotype occurred a few times. V and J are TRBV29-1 and TRBJ2-4; tentative D call: TRBD2 (5 bases). This CDR3 region has 13 residues. Trimming left V 6 bases short and J 0 bases short, with 9 bases between. The V gene's germline CDR1 is SQVTM and CDR2 ANQGSEA. This CDR3 reads CSVRDLAKNIQYF. CDR3 sequence (DNA): TGCAGCGTCCGGGATTTAGCCAAAAACATTCAGTACTTC.

The chain combines TRBV5-1 with TRBJ2-3, with D perhaps assigned TRBD1 or TRBD2 (5 bases each). This CDR3 has 14 residues. In germline, CDR1 is SGHRS, CDR2 YFSETQ. V was pared by 1 base and J by 1 base, with 7 bases between. The CDR3 is CASSLWDGTDTQYF. In DNA form, the CDR3 reads TGCGCCAGCAGCTTGTGGGACGGCACAGATACGCAGTATTTT.

This chain connects TRBV6-2 or TRBV6-3 to TRBJ1-5, with D uncertain. The CDR3 length is 12 residues. The V end was cut by 0 bases, the J end by 7 bases, with 4 bases between. Germline values: CDR1 MNHEY, CDR2 SVGEGT. The CDR3 sequence: CASSYSMQPQHF. CDR3 nucleotides: TGTGCCAGCAGTTACTCGATGCAGCCCCAGCATTTT.

This chain uses TRBV29-1 with TRBJ2-3; D is perhaps TRBD1 or TRBD2 (6 bases each). CDR3 length: 12 amino acids. Germline values: CDR1 SQVTM, CDR2 ANQGSEA. Trimming removed 3 bases from V and 5 bases from J, with 9 bases in between. CDR3 nucleotide sequence: TGCAGCGTTGAGGAGGGGGTAGATACGCAGTATTTT. This gives the protein CSVEEGVDTQYF.

The V and J genes are TRBV7-2 and TRBJ2-1; 8 bases map to TRBD2. V lost 5 bases and J lost 8; bases outside the gene matches: 14. CDR3 length: 16 residues. In germline, CDR1 is SGHTA, CDR2 FQGNSA. The CDR3 loop reads CASSRLPGRGRYEQFF. The CDR3 DNA is TGTGCCAGCAGCCGCCTACCCGGGAGGGGAAGATATGAGCAGTTCTTC.

This clonotype was seen many times. The CDR3 DNA reads as TGTGCCAGCAGCTCCGACAGGGGTCCTAATAATTCACCCCTCCACTTT. Translated, it gives CASSSDRGPNNSPLHF. The V and J genes are TRBV7-2 and TRBJ1-6; 8 bases fit TRBD1. Germline V gene data show CDR1 as SGHTA and CDR2 as FQGNSA. This CDR3 comprises 16 residues. Unmatched junction bases numbered 7, after V lost 4 bases and J lost 5 bases.

This clonotype was picked up many times. The V gene is TRBV5-1, the J gene TRBJ2-3; D gene ambiguous. Trimming pared 0 bases from V and 5 bases from J, leaving 10 bases between. The CDR3 runs to 14 residues. CDR1 SGHRS and CDR2 YFSETQ come from the germline V gene. CDR3 coding DNA: TGCGCCAGCAGCTTGGGGGCGGAAGGAGATACGCAGTATTTT. Protein: CASSLGAEGDTQYF.

The V and J genes are TRBV29-1 and TRBJ1-1; D unclear. V lost 7 bases to trimming and J lost 1 base, with 13 bases between them. The CDR3 length is 13 residues. Germline CDR1 SQVTM, CDR2 ANQGSEA. CDR3 sequence (DNA): TGCAGCGGGACCCCGGGTTGGAACACTGAAGCTTTCTTT. Protein sequence: CSGTPGWNTEAFF.

At least ten counts were recorded for this clonotype. The rearrangement uses TRBV4-1 and TRBJ2-3, with D hard to call. Germline CDR1 MGHRA, CDR2 YSYEKL. The CDR3 totals 15 residues. V was clipped by 1 base and J by 1 base, with 9 bases between them. The CDR3 region has the DNA TGCGCCAGCAGCCAAGGGCGAGCTGGCACAGATACGCAGTATTTT. Translating it yields CASSQGRAGTDTQYF.

This clonotype was counted a few times. The CDR3 protein is CASSYSNSYNEQFF. The DNA for the CDR3 is TGTGCCAGCAGTTACTCGAACTCCTACAATGAGCAGTTCTTC. J is TRBJ2-1 and V is TRBV6-2 or TRBV6-3; no definite D call. Trimming removed 0 bases from V and 0 bases from J, with 3 bases in between. This CDR3 spans 14 amino acids. Germline V CDR1 and CDR2: MNHEY, SVGEGT.

The chain employs TRBV19 and TRBJ2-1, with TRBD1 as a possible D gene (5 bases). V was shortened by 5 bases and J by 10 bases, with 9 bases between the two germline ends. CDR3 length: 11 residues. The germline CDR1 and CDR2 sequences are LNHDA and SQIVND (reference sequence). CDR3 loop: CASSEDTEQFF. In nucleotides, the CDR3 is TGTGCCAGTAGTGAGGACACCGAGCAGTTCTTC.

The rearrangement joins TRBV2 to TRBJ1-6, with D possibly matching TRBD1 (5 bases). The germline V gene has CDR1 SNHLY and CDR2 FYNNEI. The CDR3 extends over 14 amino acids. The ends were cut back, 6 bases at V and 6 bases at J, with 12 bases in the middle. For the CDR3, the DNA is TGTGCCAGCAGCGAGGACAACTCTAATTCACCCCTCCACTTT. This encodes CASSEDNSNSPLHF.

This clonotype was seen a few times. The V call is TRBV27, the J call TRBJ2-2; D gene ambiguous. This CDR3 spans 14 amino acids. The germline V and J ends were trimmed by 7 bases and 5 bases, with 14 bases remaining between them. CDR1 and CDR2 (germline): MNHEY, SMNVEV (reference sequence). Here the CDR3 reads CASMEHYGTGELFF. The CDR3, as DNA: TGTGCCAGCATGGAGCACTACGGAACCGGGGAGCTGTTTTTT.